This T cell receptor beta chain came from a study of CD8+ T cells in alopecia areata (dated by TCRdb to 2017 to 2018). A note on the overall study: Treated patients were enrolled in an open-label pilot trial of oral tofacitinib at 5 to 10 mg twice daily for moderate-to-severe alopecia areata. The RNA source kit depended on sample type: the PAXgene miRNA kit for fixed scalp, the miRNeasy kit for PBMCs, and the RNeasy kit for mouse skin. Patients stayed on tofacitinib for 6 to 18 months and then had 6 months of follow-up off drug so that delayed response and recurrence could be assessed. Disease severity in treated patients was measured with the SALT score, which quantifies the percentage of affected scalp surface area. Scalp tissue and sorted CD4+ and CD8+ peripheral blood T cells from patchy and totalis/universalis alopecia areata patients and from healthy controls were covered by human TCRbeta sequencing. Amplification of TCRbeta CDR3 regions was done by immunoSEQ multiplex PCR using 35 Vbeta forward primers and 13 Jbeta reverse primers. In both human patients and the C3H/HeJ mouse model, the study applied high-throughput TCRbeta sequencing to look at T cell clonal expansion in alopecia areata. Scalp clonality was compared among normal scalp (n=4), patchy alopecia areata scalp (n=8), and alopecia totalis/universalis scalp (n=8). Tofacitinib-treated patients had biopsies at baseline and at 4 and 24 weeks of treatment, with a later scalp biopsy in several patients. Overall results and qualifications from the work: Compared with normal scalp, lesional scalp had higher clonality and more expanded CD8+ clones, particularly in alopecia totalis/universalis, a pattern that suggests antigenic drive. Unlike mouse skin, which is dominated by gammadelta T cells, normal human skin has resident alphabeta T cells that are also sequenced, and this complicates analysis of the scalp TCR repertoire. Many expanded lesional clones persisted in scalp and blood during tofacitinib treatment, which may partly explain relapse after stopping treatment. Tofacitinib significantly lowered scalp clonality and the number of expanded CD8+ clones among the top 100 scalp clones. Shared TCR sequences between patients were less evident than in mice, which may be partly attributable to HLA diversity in the patient population. The treated cohort was small, with a single nonresponder, so links between baseline CD8+ expansion and response need larger studies.

On this clone itself: Its antigen specificity is not known. Per-base qualities were not stored, and no clone one base away is much larger.

In light of the paper, this sample's treatment or condition label describes: oral pan-JAK inhibitor, 5-10 mg twice daily. Peripheral blood and lesional scalp punch biopsies were obtained from patients with alopecia areata. After PBMCs were isolated by density centrifugation and stained for CD3, CD4 and CD8, a FACSAria was used to sort CD4+ and CD8+ T cells. Preparation of the library involved the immunoSEQ multiplex PCR assay. RNA was extracted from all samples and reverse transcribed into cDNA, which served as template for TCR sequencing. First-strand cDNA was synthesized using SuperScript III with a 2:1 mix of oligo-dT and random hexamers. Amplification bias was assessed with a synthetic immune receptor repertoire, and residual bias was removed computationally. Concerning the study's data processing: Raw reads were preprocessed for error removal, and CDR3 was defined according to IMGT conventions as running from the conserved cysteine to phenylalanine. Clonality was computed as 1 minus the Shannon entropy, with the entropy normalized by log2 of the number of productive unique TCRs. Whether each scalp clone was CD4 or CD8 was inferred by checking scalp TCRbeta sequences against the CD4 and CD8 repertoires from sorted blood. Drawn from immuneACCESS, this table holds only the in-frame rearrangements with V and J called that TCRdb kept. Clones are partly lost; checked studies trace under half to an unresolved V gene and leave the rest unexplained. D and trimming come from the DNA, and the V and J calls and clone size come from that table. The sample has approximately 100,000 clones on record, 60% of them singletons. The top ten constitute about 15% of the sample.

For CDR1 and CDR2, the germline V gene lists KGHSH and LQKENI. Including the terminal cysteine and phenylalanine, the CDR3 comprises 15 residues. Left in the record is the CDR3 DNA by itself, 45 bases read in frame from the first base. V is cut by 4 bases and J by 0 bases, and the space between the germline ends is 13 bases. The clonotype originates from a human donor with alopecia areata. The material was CD8+ T cells sorted from blood, obtained between weeks 55 and 65, from a patient treated with tofacitinib. In this chain, TRBV18 is recombined with TRBJ2-7; the D gene is perhaps TRBD2, from 5 matching bases. The nucleotide sequence reads as follows: TGTGCCAGCTCACAACCGGGATTCAGCTCCTACGAGCAGTACTTC. Its translation reads: CASSQPGFSSYEQYF.